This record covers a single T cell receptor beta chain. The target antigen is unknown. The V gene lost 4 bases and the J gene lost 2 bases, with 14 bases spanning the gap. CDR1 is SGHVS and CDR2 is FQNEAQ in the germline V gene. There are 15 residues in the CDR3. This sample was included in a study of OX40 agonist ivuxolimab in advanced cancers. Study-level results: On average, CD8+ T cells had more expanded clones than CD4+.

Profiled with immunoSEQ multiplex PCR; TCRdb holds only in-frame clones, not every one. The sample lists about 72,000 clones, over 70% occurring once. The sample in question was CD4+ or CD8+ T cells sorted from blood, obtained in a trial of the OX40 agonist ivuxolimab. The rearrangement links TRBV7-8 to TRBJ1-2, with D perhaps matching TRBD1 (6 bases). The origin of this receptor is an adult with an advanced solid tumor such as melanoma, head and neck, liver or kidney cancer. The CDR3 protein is CASSSYRVGNYGYTF. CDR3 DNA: TGTGCCAGCAGCTCCTACAGGGTGGGAAACTATGGCTACACCTTC.